Reported below is one TCR beta chain. Antigen specificity is unknown. Per germline, CDR1 LGHNA and CDR2 YNFKEQ. This CDR3 is 14 amino acids long. This sample was included in a study of monozygotic twins with inflammatory bowel disease. Study results and caveats: Among the T cells, different subtypes could not be distinguished. For repertoire similarity, concordant twins did not differ from discordant twins, possibly because power was limited.

UMIs were attached via template switching, each with a 6-nucleotide sample barcode. TCRdb reanalyzed the 5' RACE reads, giving one entry per CDR3 protein sequence and no DNA. This listing includes fewer than 450,000 distinct CDR3 sequences. Material: blood. The clonotype comes from a human donor with ulcerative colitis or Crohn's disease, or a healthy co-twin of an affected twin (not recorded which). The rearrangement links TRBV4-2 to TRBJ1-6; the D call of TRBD1 rests on TCRdb alone, since no DNA is present to check it. This chain's CDR3 is CASSPDRDSSPLHF.